This TCR beta chain was recorded in a study of blood T cell repertoires in COVID-19 (dated by TCRdb to the early 2020s). As for the study more broadly: Samples covering the acute and convalescent phases of COVID-19 were provided by collaborators in the United States, Italy and Spain. A de-identified subject ID, COVID-19 status, age in years and sex were almost always included in the sample metadata. HLA class I and class II types, where available, came from metadata supplied by the sample provider rather than from assay-based typing. A freely available public database, intended as a resource for researchers studying the immune response to SARS-CoV-2, is where the repertoires were released. The samples were drawn from the first 160 participants of the ongoing ImmuneRACE study and from 1,254 subjects provided by 6 global collaborators. Deeply sampled blood TCRbeta repertoires from subjects exposed to, actively infected with, or recovered from COVID-19 were included in the dataset. The material from the prospective study consisted of cDNA or gDNA derived from T cells, B-cell-depleted T cells, or PBMCs.

Each collaborating institution followed its own protocols to collect whole blood in K2EDTA tubes. For TCRbeta analysis, collaborator samples were shipped as frozen whole blood, as isolated PBMCs, or as DNA extracted from either sample type. Results the study describes overall, beyond this receptor: How much clinical and demographic metadata was included differed by source and by participant, and the metadata was provided uncurated.

For this clone: The clone's antigen remains unknown. No base quality information exists; no much larger clone differs at one position.

The immunoSEQ Assay, a bias-controlled multiplex PCR, was used to amplify TCRbeta CDR3 regions from genomic DNA. In the paper's pipeline: The number of nucleated cells in each sample was estimated from the amplification of reference gene primers within the assay. To quantify the absolute abundance of each unique TCRbeta CDR3 rearrangement, sequence reads were collapsed and filtered. For each sample, productive Simpson clonality was calculated as the square root of Simpson's diversity index across productive rearrangements. TCRdb provides this immuneACCESS table in a form limited to in-frame rearrangements. Some clones are lacking; in checked studies, under half of them reflect an unresolved V gene, and why the rest are absent is not known. V, J and clone size are taken as reported in that table, and D and trimming were inferred from the DNA itself. This sample has about 140,000 clones in its table, and 65% to 85% of those were observed once. Jointly, the top ten make up more than 1.5% of the sample.

Including cysteine and phenylalanine, the CDR3 has 15 amino acids. Of all the DNA, just the CDR3 is kept, 45 bases in frame from base 1. The germline V gene specifies MDHEN as CDR1 and SYDVKM as CDR2. Trimming leaves V shorter by 4 bases and J shorter by 8 bases, with the junction holding 10 bases beyond the gene matches. The chain is encoded by TRBV28 joined to TRBJ1-2, with 10 bases aligning to TRBD1. Sequences were obtained from peripheral blood. The origin of this receptor is a woman aged 55-75 years with acute or convalescent COVID-19. The encoded CDR3 is CASSSGQGIVWGYTF. The DNA is TGTGCCAGCAGTTCGGGACAGGGGATTGTTTGGGGCTACACCTTC.